Following are 5 T cell receptor beta chains from one sample sequenced in a study of human T cells and chemical hapten exposure. Described time point: patch test 2, 6 weeks after DPC sensitization. Described treatment: therapeutic diphenylcyclopropenone sensitization with weekly scalp DPC. TCRdb recomputed calls from the RACE reads with MiXCR, one row per CDR3 protein. This sample has 96,000 or so distinct CDR3 sequences, with about a tenth found just once. Here the sequenced sample was whole blood, taken in connection with sensitization to the hapten diphenylcyclopropenone (DPC). The source of these receptors is a woman aged 40 to 49 with alopecia areata. Some clones in this sample may be carry-over from other donors' samples.

The V call is TRBV28, the J call TRBJ2-5, with 7 bases lining up with TRBD2. Germline trimming cut 3 bases from V and 0 bases from J; bases unmatched to any gene: 4. This CDR3 has 15 residues. Germline V gives CDR1 MDHEN, CDR2 SYDVKM. The CDR3, as DNA: TGTGCCAGCAGTTTCCTGAGCGGGAACCAAGAGACCCAGTACTTC. As protein: CASSFLSGNQETQYF.

This clonotype was found many times. The rearrangement links TRBV5-1 to TRBJ1-4; no clear D gene. Trimming took 0 bases from V and 8 from J, leaving 11 bases between them. Germline V CDR1 and CDR2: SGHRS, YFSETQ. The CDR3 has 14 residues. This CDR3 reads CASSLVGVEEKLFF. The CDR3 DNA is TGCGCCAGCAGCTTGGTAGGAGTCGAGGAAAAACTGTTTTTT.

This clonotype showed up many times. The chain links TRBV5-1 to TRBJ2-3; D unclear. Germline CDR1 reads SGHRS; CDR2 reads YFSETQ. V gave up 4 bases and J gave up 0 bases, with 6 bases separating them. This CDR3 has 13 residues. The CDR3 coding sequence is TGCGCCAGCAGCGGAATGAGCACAGATACGCAGTATTTT. It is translated as CASSGMSTDTQYF.

The chain links TRBV5-1 to TRBJ2-7; D is tentatively TRBD1 or TRBD2 (5 bases each). Germline loops: CDR1 SGHRS, CDR2 YFSETQ. Trimming took 4 bases from V and 3 from J, leaving 17 bases between them. CDR3 length equals 15 residues. This CDR3 is CASSVRPGRDYEQYF. In DNA, the CDR3 is TGCGCCAGCAGCGTCCGTCCGGGACGCGACTACGAGCAGTACTTC.

This chain joins TRBV5-1 and TRBJ1-1; D is unclear. This CDR3 has 16 amino acids. V was shortened by 4 bases and J by 1 base, with 17 bases between the two germline ends. Germline assignment: CDR1 SGHRS and CDR2 YFSETQ. In DNA form, the CDR3 reads TGCGCCAGCAGCACGGATCAGGCGGCTACGAACACTGAAGCTTTCTTT. Its protein is CASSTDQAATNTEAFF.